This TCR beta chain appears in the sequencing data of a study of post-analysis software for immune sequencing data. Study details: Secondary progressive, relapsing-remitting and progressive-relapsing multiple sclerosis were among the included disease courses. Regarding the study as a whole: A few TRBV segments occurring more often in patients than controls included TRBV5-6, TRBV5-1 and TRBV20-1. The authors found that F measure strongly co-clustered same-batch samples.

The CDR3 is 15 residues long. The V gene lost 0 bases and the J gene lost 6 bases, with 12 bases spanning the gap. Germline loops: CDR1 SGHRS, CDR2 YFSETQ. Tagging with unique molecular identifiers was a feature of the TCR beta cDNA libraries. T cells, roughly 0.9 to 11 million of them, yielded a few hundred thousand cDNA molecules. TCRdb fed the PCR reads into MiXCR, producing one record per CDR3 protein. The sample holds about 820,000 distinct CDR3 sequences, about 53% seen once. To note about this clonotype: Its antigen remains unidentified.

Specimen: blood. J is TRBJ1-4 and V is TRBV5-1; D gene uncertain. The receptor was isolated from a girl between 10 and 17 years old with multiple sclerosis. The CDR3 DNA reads TGCGCCAGCAGCTTGGCCGACGTGGAGGATGAAAAACTGTTTTTT. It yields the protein CASSLADVEDEKLFF.